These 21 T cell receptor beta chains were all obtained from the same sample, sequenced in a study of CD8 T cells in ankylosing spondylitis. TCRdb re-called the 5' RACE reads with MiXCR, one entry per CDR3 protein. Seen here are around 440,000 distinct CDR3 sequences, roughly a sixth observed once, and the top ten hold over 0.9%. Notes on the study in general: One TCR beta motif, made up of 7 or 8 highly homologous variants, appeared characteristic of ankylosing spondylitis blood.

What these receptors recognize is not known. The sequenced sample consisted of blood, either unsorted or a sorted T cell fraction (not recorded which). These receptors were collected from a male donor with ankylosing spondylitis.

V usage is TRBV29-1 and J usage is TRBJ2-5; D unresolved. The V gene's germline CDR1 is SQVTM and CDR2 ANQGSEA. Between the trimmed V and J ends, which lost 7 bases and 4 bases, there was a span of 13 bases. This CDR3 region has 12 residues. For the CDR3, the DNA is TGCAGCGCTGTGGGGTTGGCAGAGACCCAGTACTTC. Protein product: CSAVGLAETQYF.

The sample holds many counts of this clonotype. CDR3 nucleotides: TGCGCCAGCAGTGACGGACTAGTTGTCGGGGAGCTGTTTTTT. Translation gives CASSDGLVVGELFF. The chain links TRBV10-1 to TRBJ2-2; TRBD2 aligns across 7 bases. The CDR3 consists of 14 residues. V shed 3 bases and J 7 bases; nucleotides not matched to a gene: 5. The germline V gene has CDR1 WNHNN and CDR2 SYGVQD (reference sequence).

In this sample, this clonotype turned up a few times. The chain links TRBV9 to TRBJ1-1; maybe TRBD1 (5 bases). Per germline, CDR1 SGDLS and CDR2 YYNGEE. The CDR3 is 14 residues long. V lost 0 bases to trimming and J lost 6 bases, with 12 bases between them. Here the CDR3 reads CASSVAGNTAEAFF. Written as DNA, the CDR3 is TGTGCCAGCAGCGTAGCAGGGAATACCGCTGAAGCTTTCTTT.

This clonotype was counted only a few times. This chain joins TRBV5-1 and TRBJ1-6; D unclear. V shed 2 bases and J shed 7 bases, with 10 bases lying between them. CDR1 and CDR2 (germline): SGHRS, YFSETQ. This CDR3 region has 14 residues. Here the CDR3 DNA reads TGCGCCAGCAGCTTTGAGCAGCCCAATTCACCCCTCCACTTT. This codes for CASSFEQPNSPLHF. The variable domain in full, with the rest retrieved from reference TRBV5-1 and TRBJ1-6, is KAGVTQTPRYLIKTRGQQVTLSCSPISGHRSVSWYQQTPGQGLQFLFEYFSETQRNKGNFPGRFSGRQFSNSRSEMNVSTLELGDSALYLCASSFEQPNSPLHFGNGTRLTVT.

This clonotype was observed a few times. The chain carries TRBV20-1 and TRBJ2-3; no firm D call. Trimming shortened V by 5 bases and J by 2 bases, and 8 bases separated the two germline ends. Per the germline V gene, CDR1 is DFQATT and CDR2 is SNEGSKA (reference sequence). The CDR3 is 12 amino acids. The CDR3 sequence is CSASPNTDTQYF. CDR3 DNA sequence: TGCAGTGCTTCCCCGAACACAGATACGCAGTATTTT.

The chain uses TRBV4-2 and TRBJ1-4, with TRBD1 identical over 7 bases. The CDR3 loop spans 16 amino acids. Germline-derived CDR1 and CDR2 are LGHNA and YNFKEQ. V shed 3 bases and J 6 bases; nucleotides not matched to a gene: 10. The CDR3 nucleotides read TGTGCCAGCAGCCACGGACCGGGACAGTCATATGAAAAACTGTTTTTT. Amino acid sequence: CASSHGPGQSYEKLFF.

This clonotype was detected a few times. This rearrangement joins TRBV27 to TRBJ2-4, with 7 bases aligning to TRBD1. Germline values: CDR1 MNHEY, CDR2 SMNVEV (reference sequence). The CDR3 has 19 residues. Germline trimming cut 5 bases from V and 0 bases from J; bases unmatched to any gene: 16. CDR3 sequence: CASSPRQGMVLSAKNIQYF. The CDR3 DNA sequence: TGTGCCAGCAGTCCTAGACAGGGAATGGTTCTTTCAGCCAAAAACATTCAGTACTTC.

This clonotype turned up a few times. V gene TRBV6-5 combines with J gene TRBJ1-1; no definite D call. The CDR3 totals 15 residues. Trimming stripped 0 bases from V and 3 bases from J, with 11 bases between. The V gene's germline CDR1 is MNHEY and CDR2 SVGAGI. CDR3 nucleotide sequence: TGTGCCAGCAGTTACTCGTGGGCTGCAGACACTGAAGCTTTCTTT. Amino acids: CASSYSWAADTEAFF.

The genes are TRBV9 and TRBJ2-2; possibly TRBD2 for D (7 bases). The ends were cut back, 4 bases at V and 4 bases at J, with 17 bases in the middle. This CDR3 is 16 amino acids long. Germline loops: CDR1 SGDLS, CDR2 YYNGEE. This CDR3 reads CASSPLRGGFTGELFF. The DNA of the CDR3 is TGTGCCAGCAGCCCTTTGAGGGGGGGCTTCACCGGGGAGCTGTTTTTT.

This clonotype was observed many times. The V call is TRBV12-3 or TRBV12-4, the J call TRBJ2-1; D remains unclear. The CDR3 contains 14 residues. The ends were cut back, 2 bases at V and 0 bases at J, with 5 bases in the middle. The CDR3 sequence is CASSLRFSYNEQFF. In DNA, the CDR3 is TGTGCCAGCAGTTTAAGGTTCTCCTACAATGAGCAGTTCTTC.

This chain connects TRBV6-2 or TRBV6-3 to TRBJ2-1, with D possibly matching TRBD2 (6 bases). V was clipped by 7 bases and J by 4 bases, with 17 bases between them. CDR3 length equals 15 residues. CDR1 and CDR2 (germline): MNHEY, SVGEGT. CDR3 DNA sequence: TGTGCCAGCACCCTTGACACGGGAGCATACAATGAGCAGTTCTTC. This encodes CASTLDTGAYNEQFF.

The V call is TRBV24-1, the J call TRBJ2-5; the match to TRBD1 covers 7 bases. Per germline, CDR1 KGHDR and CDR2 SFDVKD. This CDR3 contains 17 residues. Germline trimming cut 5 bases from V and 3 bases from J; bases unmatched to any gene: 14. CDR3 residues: CATSGAMGNRGKETQYF. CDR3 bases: TGTGCCACCAGTGGAGCGATGGGAAACAGGGGTAAAGAGACCCAGTACTTC.

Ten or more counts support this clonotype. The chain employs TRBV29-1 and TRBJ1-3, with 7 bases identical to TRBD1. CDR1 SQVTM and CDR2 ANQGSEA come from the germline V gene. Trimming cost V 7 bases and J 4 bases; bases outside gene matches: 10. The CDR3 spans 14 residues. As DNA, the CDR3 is TGCAGCGCGTCAGAGACAGGGCTGGGAAACACCATATATTTT. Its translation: CSASETGLGNTIYF.

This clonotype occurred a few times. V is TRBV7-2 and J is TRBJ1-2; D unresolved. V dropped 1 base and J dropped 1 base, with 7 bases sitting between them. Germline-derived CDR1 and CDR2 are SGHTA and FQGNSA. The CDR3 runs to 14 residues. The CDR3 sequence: CASSLVGLNYGYTF. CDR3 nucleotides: TGTGCCAGCAGCTTAGTGGGTCTTAACTATGGCTACACCTTC.

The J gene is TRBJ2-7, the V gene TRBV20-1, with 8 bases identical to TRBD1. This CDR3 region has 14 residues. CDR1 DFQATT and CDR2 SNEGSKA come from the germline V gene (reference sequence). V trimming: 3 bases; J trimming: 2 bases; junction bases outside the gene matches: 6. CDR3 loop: CSARYRGQAYEQYF. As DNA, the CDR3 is TGCAGTGCTAGGTACAGGGGACAGGCCTACGAGCAGTACTTC.

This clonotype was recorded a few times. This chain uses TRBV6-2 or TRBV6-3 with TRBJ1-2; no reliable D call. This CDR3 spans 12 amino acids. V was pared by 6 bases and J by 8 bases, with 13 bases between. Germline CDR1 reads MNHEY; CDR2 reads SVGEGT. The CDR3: CASRISTRGYTF. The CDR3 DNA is TGTGCCAGCAGAATATCTACCCGGGGCTACACCTTC.

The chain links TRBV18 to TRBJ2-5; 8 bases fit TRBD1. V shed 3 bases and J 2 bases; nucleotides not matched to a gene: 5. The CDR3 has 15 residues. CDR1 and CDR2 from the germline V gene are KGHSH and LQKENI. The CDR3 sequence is CASSPGQEDQETQYF. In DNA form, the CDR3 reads TGTGCCAGCTCACCGGGACAGGAAGATCAAGAGACCCAGTACTTC. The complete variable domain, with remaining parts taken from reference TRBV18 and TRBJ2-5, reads NAGVMQNPRHLVRRRGQEARLRCSPMKGHSHVYWYRQLPEEGLKFMVYLQKENIIDESGMPKERFSAEFPKEGPSILRIQQVVRGDSAAYFCASSPGQEDQETQYFGPGTRLLVL.

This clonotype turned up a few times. The CDR3 sequence is CASRQVYNSPLHF. The CDR3 bases are TGTGCCAGCCGACAGGTCTATAATTCACCCCTCCACTTT. V gene TRBV7-2 combines with J gene TRBJ1-6; TRBD1 is a possible D gene (6 bases). Trimming removed 8 bases at V and 3 bases at J, with 8 bases between. The CDR3 loop spans 13 amino acids. From germline, CDR1 is SGHTA and CDR2 FQGNSA. Full variable domain (outside the CDR3, taken from reference TRBV7-2 and TRBJ1-6): GAGVSQSPSNKVTEKGKDVELRCDPISGHTALYWYRQSLGQGLEFLIYFQGNSAPDKSGLPSDRFSAERTGGSVSTLTIQRTQQEDSAVYLCASRQVYNSPLHFGNGTRLTVT.

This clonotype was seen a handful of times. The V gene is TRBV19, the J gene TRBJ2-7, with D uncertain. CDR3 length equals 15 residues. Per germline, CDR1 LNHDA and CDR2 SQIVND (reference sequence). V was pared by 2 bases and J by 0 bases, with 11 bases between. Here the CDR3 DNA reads TGTGCCAGTAGTATAAGAGCAGGCGGCTCCTACGAGCAGTACTTC. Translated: CASSIRAGGSYEQYF.

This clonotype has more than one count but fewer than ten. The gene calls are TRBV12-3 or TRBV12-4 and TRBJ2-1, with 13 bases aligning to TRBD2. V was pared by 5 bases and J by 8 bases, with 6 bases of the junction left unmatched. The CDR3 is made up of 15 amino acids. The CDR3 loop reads CASSRTSGGRDEQFF. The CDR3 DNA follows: TGTGCCAGCAGTCGGACTAGCGGGGGAAGGGATGAGCAGTTCTTC.

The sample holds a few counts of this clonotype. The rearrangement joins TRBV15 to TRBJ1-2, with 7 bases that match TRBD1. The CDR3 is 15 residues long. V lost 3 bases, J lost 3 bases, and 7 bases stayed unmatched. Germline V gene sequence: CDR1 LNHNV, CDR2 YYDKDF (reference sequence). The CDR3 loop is CATSRGQGVDYGYTF. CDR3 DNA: TGTGCCACCAGCAGGGGGCAGGGGGTGGACTATGGCTACACCTTC.